This T cell receptor (beta chain) came from a study of cytomegalovirus exposure and HLA in healthy donors (dated by TCRdb to about 2017). Study-level background: A later analysis indicated that the 90 to 150 validation repertoires were generated on the platform also employed for the 700 or so repertoires of the first cohort. The study was designed to test whether signatures of past pathogen exposure could be identified by cataloging public T cell receptors. High-throughput TCR immunosequencing, statistical association of individual TCRs with disease status, and machine learning were combined to predict cytomegalovirus infection status. Besides the first cohort of approximately 670 subjects, a separate validation cohort made up of over 95 different subjects was used. Paper-wide results and their limitations: In both the original and validation cohorts, the classifier was reported to diagnose cytomegalovirus status with high specificity and sensitivity. Of the cluster scores, 94% were above 0 in a later analysis, which found that TCRs clustered in the first cohort also tended to co-occur in the 120 or so validation repertoires. Most TCR sequences were seen in very few donors, while some public TCRs were found in many individuals. The study listed approximately 160 TCR beta chains as associated with cytomegalovirus. The authors suggested that the approach could potentially be generalized to other disease states and immunological phenotypes. The validation cohort had no HLA typing available for a later analysis, so co-occurrence within that cohort was assessed over all 120 or so repertoires. In vitro tests confirmed that a few of the cytomegalovirus-associated TCR beta chains recognize cytomegalovirus antigens.

About this clone: This receptor's antigen is unknown. Base quality data are lacking; no much larger clone is found one base away.

Donors formed part of the validation cohort, which comprised 120 subjects and was distinct from the first cohort of under 750 subjects. According to the germline V gene, CDR1 reads MNHEY and CDR2 reads SVGAGI. The CDR3 sequence holds 13 residues, the cysteine and phenylalanine included. This entry keeps only the CDR3 DNA: 39 bases, framed from base 1. V is pruned by 5 bases and J by 13 bases, leaving 11 bases of the junction without a gene match. The receptor library was made with the immunoSEQ multiplex PCR assay. The study's own analysis went as follows. A statistical classification framework was developed to diagnose cytomegalovirus status using the catalog of TCR beta chain sequences. Held by TCRdb, this immuneACCESS table contains in-frame sequences only and omits some clones. Under half of the omission traces to an unresolved V gene where checked; the cause of the rest is unknown. V, J and clone size are those of that table, while D and trimming were read from the DNA. This sample gives more than 140,000 clones in total; around nine tenths of them show up just once. The ten largest clones take up about 3.5% of the sample.

This TCR came from a woman in her late teens or twenties in good health and CMV-seropositive. The sequencing input was PBMCs. The chain joins TRBV6-5 to TRBJ2-7, and 10 bases in between align with TRBD2. At the DNA level, the sequence is TGTGCCAGCAGTCAGACTAGCGGGTTACCCCTCTACTTC. Its translation reads: CASSQTSGLPLYF.